This is a list of T cell receptor beta chains from one sample in a study of blood T cell repertoires in COVID-19. Repertoires were generated with immunoSEQ multiplex PCR, while TCRdb's copy carries only in-frame clones and drops some. The sample has nearly 350,000 clones, about 88% seen once. Specimen: PBMCs or T cells enriched from blood (not recorded which). The receptor source for this set is a woman younger than 45 who had recovered from COVID-19. CDR3s include the opening cysteine and the closing phenylalanine or tryptophan. The order of the fields is J gene, clone size, V gene, CDR3 protein. Clone size is not always given. Where it is, it says once, few, many or a class for expanded clones.

>TRBJ1-2|NA|TRBV21-1
CASRAGGPRYGYTF
>TRBJ2-1|once|TRBV5-6
CASSLYISEQFF
>TRBJ2-5|NA|TRBV2
CASSSGREKETQYF
>TRBJ1-1|NA|TRBV10-3
CAIGGAPGTEAFF
>TRBJ1-2|NA|TRBV5-1
CASSRTGEVDGYTF
>TRBJ2-6|once|TRBV6-5
CASSKRGAGANVLTF
>TRBJ1-2|NA|TRBV5-5
CASSLTGKVENYGYTF
>TRBJ1-4|few|TRBV19
CASRKPVATNEKLFF
>TRBJ1-4|NA|TRBV4-1
CASSQDQVANEKLFF
>TRBJ1-4|NA|TRBV7-9
CASSQTGTNEKLFF
>TRBJ2-1|NA|TRBV2
CASGRGGSYNEQFF
>TRBJ2-1|once|TRBV9
CASSLKVTSGLSYNEQFF
>TRBJ2-7|NA|TRBV5-1
CASSMTSGEQYF
>TRBJ1-1|NA|TRBV28
CASSLFGGRESRDTEAFF
>TRBJ1-1|NA|TRBV7-9
CASSPTLAGSTEAFF
>TRBJ1-2|NA|TRBV2
CASSERSHGYTF
>TRBJ1-1|once|TRBV19
CASSTAGNTEAFF
>TRBJ2-4|NA|TRBV27
CASSWTAAKNIQYF
>TRBJ1-6|NA|TRBV27
CASLGFGTPLHF
>TRBJ2-3|NA|TRBV11-3
CASSNNYLDTQYF
>TRBJ2-7|NA|TRBV13
CASSAAGSYEQYF
>TRBJ1-6|NA|TRBV4-1
CASSQDLTGALYTLHF
>TRBJ2-6|once|TRBV7-8
CASSLGRGGPGANVLTF
>TRBJ2-7|NA|TRBV5-1
CASSAPSGGTTKTYEQYF
>TRBJ1-6|NA|TRBV6-2/TRBV6-3
CASSDDRVEFSPLHF
>TRBJ2-7|NA|TRBV7-2
CASSPTLLGVGIEQYF
>TRBJ2-3|NA|TRBV3-1/TRBV3-2
CASSPGTSGGADTQYF
>TRBJ1-2|NA|TRBV2
CASSEGQGAYGYTF
>TRBJ2-7|NA|TRBV28
CASSPGQGPYEQYF
>TRBJ2-2|few|TRBV3-1/TRBV3-2
CASSQAFSGELFF
>TRBJ1-6|NA|TRBV30
CAWKEPRDSYNSPLHF
>TRBJ2-5|NA|TRBV9
CASSLDRGQETQYF
>TRBJ1-3|NA|TRBV28
CASSSGGQGHGNTIYF
>TRBJ1-5|NA|TRBV24-1
CATSDRTGGNQPQHF
>TRBJ2-7|NA|TRBV18
CASSRPLGRGGLYEQYF